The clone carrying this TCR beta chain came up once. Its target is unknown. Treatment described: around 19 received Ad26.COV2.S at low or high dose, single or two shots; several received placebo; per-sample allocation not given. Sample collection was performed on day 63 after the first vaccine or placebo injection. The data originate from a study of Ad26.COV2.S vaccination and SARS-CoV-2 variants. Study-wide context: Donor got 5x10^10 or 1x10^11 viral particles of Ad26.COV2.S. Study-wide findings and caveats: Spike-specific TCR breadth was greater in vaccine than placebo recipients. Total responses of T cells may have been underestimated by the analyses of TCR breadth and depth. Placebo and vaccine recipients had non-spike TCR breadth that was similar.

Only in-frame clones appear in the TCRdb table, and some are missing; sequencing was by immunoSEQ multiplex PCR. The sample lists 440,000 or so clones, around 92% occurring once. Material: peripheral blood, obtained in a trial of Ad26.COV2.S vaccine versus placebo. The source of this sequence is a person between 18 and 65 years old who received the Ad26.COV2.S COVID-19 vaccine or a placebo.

CDR3 DNA sequence: TGTGCCAGCAGCTTAGGGACAGGGGGAAATGAGCAGTTCTTC. This encodes CASSLGTGGNEQFF. This chain uses TRBV11-3 with TRBJ2-1; 10 nucleotides match TRBD1. Germline V gene sequence: CDR1 SGHNT, CDR2 YENEEA. The ends lost 1 base at V and 7 bases at J; junction bases unmatched: 1. The CDR3 extends over 14 amino acids.